This T cell receptor beta chain was sequenced during a study of blood T cells in healthy people across ages. Notes on the study in general: Naive CD4+ cell counts and diversity both ran higher in long-lived than in aged donors. When one million T cells were used, diversity estimates were thought to be underestimates.

CDR3 length: 13 residues. Germline V gene sequence: CDR1 SGDLS, CDR2 YYNGEE. This clonotype came up once. The antigen is unknown. The junction differs from germline at one of its ends, possibly a read error. Next came a second PCR, run for about 7 to 11 cycles, which used a sample-barcoded 5' primer along with a J-beta primer mix. Per sample, CDR3-containing paired-end reads numbered at least 2.5 million. A single record per CDR3 protein comes from TCRdb applying MiXCR to the 5' RACE reads. The sample holds roughly 1.5 million distinct CDR3 sequences, approximately 43% seen once. The gene calls are TRBV9 and TRBJ1-6, with unresolved D. The receptor was isolated from a woman under 30 in good health. The sequenced material came from blood. CDR3 DNA: TGTGCCAGCAGCGGACACGACCGAGCACCCCCCCACTTT. Translated: CASSGHDRAPPHF.